This T cell receptor beta chain was sequenced in a study of technical replicates of blood from a few donors. CDR3 length: 16 amino acids. Germline V gene lookup returns CDR1 SGDLS and CDR2 YYNGEE. The V segment lost 0 bases and the J segment 2 bases; nucleotides outside the gene matches: 6. This clone was counted once. Only in-frame clones appear in the TCRdb table, and some are missing; sequencing was by immunoSEQ multiplex PCR. The data hold tens of thousands of clones, with 90% to 95% observed a single time. The sequence was collected from a human donor in good health. Some clones in this sample may be carry-over from other donors' samples. What was sequenced was PBMCs. The rearrangement uses TRBV9 and TRBJ1-2, with TRBD1 matching over 8 bases. CDR3 in amino acids: CASSVVGQGGNYGYTF. CDR3 nucleotide sequence: TGTGCCAGCAGCGTAGTCGGACAGGGCGGGAACTATGGCTACACCTTC.